One and the same sample provided the 14 T cell receptor beta chains below, sequenced in a study of shared clonotypes between healthy human individuals. The assay was immunoSEQ multiplex PCR, and TCRdb's table has in-frame clones only and misses some. This table holds some 740,000 clones, about 91% found once. As defined, naive CD8 cells were CD45RO-negative and positively selected for CCR7, with terminally differentiated effector memory CD45RA+ cells excluded. The sample was naive CD8+ T cells sorted from blood. These receptors were collected from a young man in good health.

The V call is TRBV5-6, the J call TRBJ2-7, with a possible D match to TRBD2 (5 bases). Germline V lookup: CDR1 SGHDT, CDR2 YYEEEE. The germline V and J ends were trimmed by 8 bases and 0 bases, with 9 bases remaining between them. This CDR3 comprises 12 residues. The CDR3 DNA reads TGTGCCAGTGGGGAGAGCTCCTACGAGCAGTACTTC. It translates to CASGESSYEQYF. The full variable domain, in which reference TRBV5-6 and TRBJ2-7 provide the parts outside the CDR3, is DAGVTQSPTHLIKTRGQQVTLRCSPKSGHDTVSWYQQALGQGPQFIFQYYEEEERQRGNFPDRFSGHQFPNYSSELNVNALLLGDSALYLCASGESSYEQYFGPGTRLTVT.

The chain uses TRBV6-5 and TRBJ2-7, with D perhaps TRBD1 (6 bases). The CDR3 runs 15 residues. The germline V gene encodes CDR1 MNHEY and CDR2 SVGAGI. Trimming cost V 8 bases and J 4 bases, with 21 bases left between them. The CDR3 DNA reads TGTGCCAGCGGTATTCTTACAGGGAAGGATTACGAGCAGTACTTC. Encoded protein: CASGILTGKDYEQYF.

This chain uses TRBV7-9 with TRBJ2-7; 7 bases map to TRBD2. V dropped 5 bases and J dropped 4; count of bases not matched to a gene: 11. CDR3 length: 15 amino acids. The germline V gene encodes CDR1 SEHNR and CDR2 FQNEAQ (reference sequence). CDR3 residues: CASSPLARRYYEQYF. The DNA of the CDR3 is TGTGCCAGCAGCCCACTAGCGAGGAGATATTACGAGCAGTACTTC.

This rearrangement joins TRBV29-1 to TRBJ2-7; D is uncertain. This CDR3 comprises 11 residues. The germline V gene has CDR1 SQVTM and CDR2 ANQGSEA. The V gene lost 2 bases and the J gene lost 3 bases, with 5 bases spanning the gap. CDR3 sequence reads: CSVEWGYEQYF. The DNA of the CDR3 is TGCAGCGTTGAATGGGGCTACGAGCAGTACTTC.

The V gene is TRBV6-5, the J gene TRBJ1-2, with 7 nucleotides matching TRBD1. CDR1 MNHEY and CDR2 SVGAGI come from the germline V gene. This CDR3 contains 14 residues. The V and J ends lost 6 bases and 4 bases, in that order; junction bases with no gene match: 8. CDR3 DNA sequence: TGTGCCAGCAGCCCCCTCGACAGGGTCTATGGCTACACCTTC. It is translated as CASSPLDRVYGYTF.

This clone came up a few times. The sample contains more than one DNA sequence encoding this CDR3. V is TRBV7-9 and J is TRBJ2-1, with 7 nucleotides matching TRBD1. V lost 3 bases and J lost 2; bases outside the gene matches: 4. This CDR3 is built from 15 residues. Germline values: CDR1 SEHNR, CDR2 FQNEAQ (reference sequence). DNA for the CDR3: TGTGCCAGCAGCTTGTTACAGGGGCCCTACAATGAGCAGTTCTTC. Its protein product is CASSLLQGPYNEQFF.

The rearrangement links TRBV5-1 to TRBJ2-3; the D is unclear. V was shortened by 0 bases and J by 0 bases, with 5 bases between the two germline ends. The CDR3 is 14 residues long. From germline, CDR1 is SGHRS and CDR2 YFSETQ. CDR3 residues: CASSLEGSTDTQYF. CDR3 sequence (DNA): TGCGCCAGCAGCTTGGAAGGGAGCACAGATACGCAGTATTTT.

The J gene is TRBJ2-3, the V gene TRBV7-8; 11 bases agree with TRBD2. V lost 3 bases, J lost 3 bases, and 8 bases stayed unmatched. Germline V lookup: CDR1 SGHVS, CDR2 FQNEAQ. The CDR3 is 17 amino acids. Here the CDR3 reads CASSFTRLAGKTDTQYF. The DNA of the CDR3 is TGTGCCAGCAGCTTCACCCGACTAGCGGGAAAGACAGATACGCAGTATTTT.

J is TRBJ2-7 and V is TRBV5-4; perhaps D is TRBD1 or TRBD2 (5 bases each). Germline V gene lookup returns CDR1 SGHNT and CDR2 YYREEE (reference sequence). The CDR3 is 15 amino acids. Trimming removed 0 bases from V and 3 bases from J, with 13 bases in between. CDR3 region: CASSLELRGDYEQYF. In DNA, the CDR3 is TGTGCCAGCAGCTTGGAATTGAGGGGCGACTACGAGCAGTACTTC.

The table lists this clone with a few counts. J is TRBJ2-1 and V is TRBV11-2; D is unresolved. This CDR3 is built from 13 residues. Trimming stripped 2 bases from V and 5 bases from J, with 7 bases between. Germline V gene data show CDR1 as SGHAT and CDR2 as FQNNGV. The CDR3 loop reads CASSLLQNNEQFF. The CDR3 bases are TGTGCCAGCAGCTTACTACAAAACAATGAGCAGTTCTTC.

The chain is built from TRBV19 and TRBJ2-2, with TRBD2 as a possible D gene (5 bases). The CDR3 runs 15 residues. Germline CDR1 and CDR2: LNHDA and SQIVND (reference sequence). The V and J ends lost 5 bases and 3 bases respectively, with 13 bases between them. The CDR3 here is CASSSGFGDTGELFF. The DNA of the CDR3 is TGTGCCAGTAGTTCGGGGTTTGGGGACACCGGGGAGCTGTTTTTT. Using reference TRBV19 and TRBJ2-2 for the parts outside the CDR3, the full variable domain is DGGITQSPKYLFRKEGQNVTLSCEQNLNHDAMYWYRQDPGQGLRLIYYSQIVNDFQKGDIAEGYSVSREKKESFPLTVTSAQKNPTAFYLCASSSGFGDTGELFFGEGSRLTVL.

The V and J genes are TRBV15 and TRBJ2-3, with 10 bases aligning to TRBD2. CDR3 length: 18 amino acids. CDR1 and CDR2 from the germline V gene are LNHNV and YYDKDF (reference sequence). The ends lost 0 bases at V and 6 bases at J; junction bases unmatched: 12. CDR3 loop: CATSRDLSSGSSPDTQYF. The CDR3 nucleotides are TGTGCCACCAGCAGAGATCTCTCTAGCGGGAGTTCACCCGATACGCAGTATTTT.

The chain links TRBV2 to TRBJ2-5; possibly TRBD2 for D (6 bases). V shed 3 bases and J shed 1 base, with 9 bases lying between them. Germline CDR1 is SNHLY and CDR2 is FYNNEI. CDR3 length: 14 amino acids. Here the CDR3 DNA reads TGTGCCAGCAGTGACGGGGGTGGCCAAGAGACCCAGTACTTC. Translating it yields CASSDGGGQETQYF.

The count of this clone is one. The genes are TRBV29-1 and TRBJ2-5; the D gene is possibly TRBD2 (5 bases). Looked up from germline, CDR1 is SQVTM and CDR2 is ANQGSEA. V gave up 7 bases and J gave up 0 bases, with 9 bases separating them. The CDR3 loop spans 12 amino acids. The CDR3 region is CSATGNQETQYF. The CDR3 region has the DNA TGCAGCGCCACGGGAAACCAAGAGACCCAGTACTTC.